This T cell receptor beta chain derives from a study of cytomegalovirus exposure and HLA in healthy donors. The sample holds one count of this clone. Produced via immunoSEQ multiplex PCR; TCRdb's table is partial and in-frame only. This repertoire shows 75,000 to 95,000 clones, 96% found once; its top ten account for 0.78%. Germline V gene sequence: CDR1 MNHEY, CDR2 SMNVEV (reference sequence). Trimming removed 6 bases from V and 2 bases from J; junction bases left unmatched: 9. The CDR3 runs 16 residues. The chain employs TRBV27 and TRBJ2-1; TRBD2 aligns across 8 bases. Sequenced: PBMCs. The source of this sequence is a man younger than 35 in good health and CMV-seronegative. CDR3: CASSLGRGATYNEQFF. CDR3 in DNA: TGTGCCAGCAGCTTGGGGCGGGGGGCAACCTACAATGAGCAGTTCTTC.